The 24 T cell receptor beta chains reported below all come from one sample, sequenced in a study of blood T cell repertoires in COVID-19. Sequenced by immunoSEQ multiplex PCR; TCRdb stores in-frame clones only, minus some. Altogether roughly 250,000 clones are present, approximately 83% being singletons, with the ten largest covering less than 8%. Sample: peripheral blood. Source of these receptors: a woman between 50 and 59 years old with acute or convalescent COVID-19.

The chain has TRBV18 and TRBJ1-2, with D possibly matching TRBD1 (6 bases). Germline CDR1 and CDR2: KGHSH and LQKENI. Between the trimmed V and J ends, which lost 2 bases and 8 bases, there was a span of 15 bases. The CDR3 runs 14 residues. The CDR3 DNA sequence: TGTGCCAGCTCACCAAATGGGTCCGACAGGGGCTACACCTTC. It encodes CASSPNGSDRGYTF.

This clone showed up just once. V and J are TRBV28 and TRBJ1-4; TRBD1 might be the D (5 bases). V was clipped by 10 bases and J by 4 bases, with 16 bases between them. The CDR3 contains 14 residues. CDR1 is MDHEN, CDR2 SYDVKM, per germline. The CDR3 loop is CAISDPGDNEKLFF. CDR3 nucleotide sequence: TGTGCCATCTCAGACCCGGGGGATAATGAAAAACTGTTTTTT.

This chain connects TRBV24-1 to TRBJ2-1, with TRBD2 identical over 10 bases. CDR1 is KGHDR, CDR2 SFDVKD, per germline. This CDR3 has 15 residues. After removal of 3 bases from V and 8 bases from J, the junction contained 6 bases not matched to a gene. CDR3 in DNA: TGTGCCACCAGTGATGCTAGCGGGAGTGGGCATGAGCAGTTCTTC. This translates into CATSDASGSGHEQFF.

V usage is TRBV6-6 and J usage is TRBJ1-5, with 7 bases fitting TRBD1. CDR1 and CDR2 from the germline V gene are MNHNY and SVGAGI (reference sequence). The V gene end was trimmed by 5 bases and the J gene end by 3 bases; junction bases not matched to a gene: 13. The CDR3 has 17 amino acids. This CDR3 reads CASSPRYYGQVNQPQHF. In DNA, the CDR3 is TGTGCCAGCAGTCCACGGTATTACGGACAGGTCAATCAGCCCCAGCATTTT.

The chain carries TRBV5-6 and TRBJ1-2, with 8 bases lining up with TRBD1. The CDR3 runs 14 residues. V lost 4 bases and J lost 5; bases outside the gene matches: 7. CDR1 and CDR2 (germline): SGHDT, YYEEEE. The CDR3 loop reads CASSGGQGFYGYTF. The CDR3 nucleotides read TGTGCCAGCAGCGGAGGACAGGGATTTTATGGCTACACCTTC.

This clone has just a few counts. The chain carries TRBV7-8 and TRBJ2-7; 7 bases align to TRBD2. The CDR3 spans 16 residues. After removal of 3 bases from V and 0 bases from J, the junction contained 8 bases not matched to a gene. Looked up from germline, CDR1 is SGHVS and CDR2 is FQNEAQ. CDR3 sequence (DNA): TGTGCCAGCAGCTTGGGGTGGCGGGGGAGCTCCTACGAGCAGTACTTC. Protein product: CASSLGWRGSSYEQYF.

This chain connects TRBV14 to TRBJ2-1; TRBD2 matches at 9 bases. This CDR3 has 17 residues. Losses at the gene ends were 5 bases for V and 1 base for J; bases not matched to a gene: 9. Germline lookup yields CDR1 SGHDN and CDR2 FVKESK. Here the CDR3 reads CASSKGVGLASYNEQFF. The CDR3 DNA reads as TGTGCCAGCAGCAAAGGGGTGGGACTAGCATCCTACAATGAGCAGTTCTTC.

This chain links TRBV19 with TRBJ1-1, with TRBD1 as a possible D gene (6 bases). In germline, CDR1 is LNHDA, CDR2 SQIVND (reference sequence). CDR3 size: 14 residues. V lost 6 bases to trimming and J lost 4 bases, with 15 bases between them. The DNA for the CDR3 is TGTGCCAGTAGAAACAGGGAAGGGAGCACTGAAGCTTTCTTT. Translation: CASRNREGSTEAFF.

V is TRBV11-2 and J is TRBJ1-4; a possible D gene is TRBD1 (6 bases). The CDR3 contains 15 residues. Trimming removed 4 bases at V and 3 bases at J, with 12 bases between. Per the germline V gene, CDR1 is SGHAT and CDR2 is FQNNGV. The CDR3 DNA reads as TGTGCCAGCAGCTCCGGACAGATACCTAATGAAAAACTGTTTTTT. This gives the protein CASSSGQIPNEKLFF.

The J gene is TRBJ2-2, the V gene TRBV24-1; 8 nucleotides line up with TRBD2. Looked up from germline, CDR1 is KGHDR and CDR2 is SFDVKD. V dropped 10 bases and J dropped 3; count of bases not matched to a gene: 3. The CDR3 length is 13 residues. The CDR3 nucleotides are TGTGCCACTAGCGGGATATACACCGGGGAGCTGTTTTTT. Translating gives CATSGIYTGELFF.

Details on this clone: Other DNA sequences of this sample code for an identical CDR3. The chain couples TRBV7-2 to TRBJ2-3; 9 nucleotides line up with TRBD1. In germline, CDR1 is SGHTA, CDR2 FQGNSA. The length of the CDR3 is 16 residues. J gave up 1 base and V 5 bases, and 7 bases lay outside the gene matches. The CDR3 region is CASSLTGGGRTDTQYF. For the CDR3, the DNA is TGTGCCAGCAGCCTGACAGGGGGGGGTCGCACAGATACGCAGTATTTT.

V is TRBV24-1 and J is TRBJ2-5, with TRBD2 matching 8 bases. V gave up 4 bases and J gave up 5 bases; unmatched junction bases: 11. Per germline, CDR1 KGHDR and CDR2 SFDVKD. The CDR3 is 16 residues long. The CDR3: CATSDSPGGAGETQYF. The CDR3, as DNA: TGTGCCACCAGTGACTCACCGGGGGGGGCCGGGGAGACCCAGTACTTC.

The V call is TRBV28, the J call TRBJ2-1; 10 positions agree with TRBD2. V lost 3 bases to trimming and J lost 7 bases; unmatched junction nucleotides: 9. The CDR3 covers 16 residues. CDR1 and CDR2 (germline): MDHEN, SYDVKM. The DNA of the CDR3 is TGTGCCAGCAGTTTCGAAGCGGGAGGGCCGGGGAATGAGCAGTTCTTC. It specifies CASSFEAGGPGNEQFF.

In this sample, this clone turned up a few times. The chain couples TRBV27 to TRBJ1-1; weak D call: TRBD1 (5 bases). This CDR3 has 15 residues. V was pared by 2 bases and J by 4 bases, with 14 bases between. Germline V gene data show CDR1 as MNHEY and CDR2 as SMNVEV (reference sequence). The CDR3 DNA follows: TGTGCCAGCAGTTTAATATCCGGGGGTTTCACTGAAGCTTTCTTT. Amino acid sequence: CASSLISGGFTEAFF.

This clone occurred a few times. This chain uses TRBV20-1 with TRBJ2-2; D call uncertain. The ends were cut back, 3 bases at V and 4 bases at J, with 6 bases in the middle. CDR3 length equals 12 residues. Looked up from germline, CDR1 is DFQATT and CDR2 is SNEGSKA (reference sequence). The CDR3 DNA follows: TGCAGTGCTAGTCAGGTCACCGGGGAGCTGTTTTTT. It specifies CSASQVTGELFF.

J is TRBJ2-1 and V is TRBV19, with TRBD2 matching over 13 bases. Germline V lookup: CDR1 LNHDA, CDR2 SQIVND (reference sequence). The CDR3 totals 16 residues. Germline trimming cut 5 bases from V and 4 bases from J; bases unmatched to any gene: 5. The CDR3 loop is CASSSRTSGGYNEQFF. The CDR3 nucleotides read TGTGCCAGTAGTTCCCGGACTAGCGGGGGATACAATGAGCAGTTCTTC.

As DNA, the CDR3 is TGCAGTGCTAGGAGTGGGCGCGGGACCTTC. This gives the protein CSARSGRGTF. The chain uses TRBV20-1 and TRBJ1-2; D not resolved. Per germline, CDR1 DFQATT and CDR2 SNEGSKA (reference sequence). The CDR3 is 10 residues long. Trimming took 3 bases from V and 14 from J, leaving 13 bases between them.

This chain joins TRBV12-3 or TRBV12-4 and TRBJ1-3; no clear D. The CDR3 totals 12 residues. V lost 1 base and J lost 9, with 7 bases in between. The CDR3 is CASSLEPGTIYF. The CDR3 nucleotides read TGTGCCAGCAGTTTAGAGCCAGGCACCATATATTTT.

This clone was detected once. V is TRBV7-8 and J is TRBJ1-2, with TRBD1 matching 7 bases. Per the germline V gene, CDR1 is SGHVS and CDR2 is FQNEAQ. The CDR3 covers 17 residues. Unmatched junction bases numbered 14, after V lost 2 bases and J lost 5 bases. The CDR3 DNA sequence: TGTGCCAGCAGCTTACGTGGTCGGGGGGGGACAGTATATGGCTACACCTTC. Its protein is CASSLRGRGGTVYGYTF. The variable domain in full, completed from reference TRBV7-8 and TRBJ1-2, reads GAGVSQSPRYKVAKRGQDVALRCDPISGHVSLFWYQQALGQGPEFLTYFQNEAQLDKSGLPSDRFFAERPEGSVSTLKIQRTQQEDSAVYLCASSLRGRGGTVYGYTFGSGTRLTVV.

This chain links TRBV5-1 with TRBJ1-2; 11 bases fit TRBD1. The CDR3 has 16 residues. Germline V gene sequence: CDR1 SGHRS, CDR2 YFSETQ. J lost 4 bases, V lost 4 bases, and 9 bases had no gene match. The CDR3, as DNA: TGCGCCAGCAGCCCACTCCCGGGACAGGGGGGCTATGGCTACACCTTC. It encodes CASSPLPGQGGYGYTF.

The chain combines TRBV29-1 with TRBJ2-7; 8 nucleotides align to TRBD1. There are 14 residues in the CDR3. Germline-derived CDR1 and CDR2 are SQVTM and ANQGSEA. J was trimmed by 0 bases and V by 4 bases; bases with no gene match: 5. The CDR3 region has the DNA TGCAGCGTTGTCATTGGACAGGGCTCCTACGAGCAGTACTTC. Amino acids: CSVVIGQGSYEQYF.

The CDR3 protein is CASTSAVGGSGWETQYF. The DNA of the CDR3 is TGTGCCAGCACCTCCGCCGTTGGAGGGAGTGGTTGGGAGACCCAGTACTTC. The chain is built from TRBV7-2 and TRBJ2-5; a weak D match, TRBD2 (6 bases). The CDR3 loop spans 17 amino acids. Trimming removed 7 bases from V and 5 bases from J, with 26 bases in between. Germline lookup yields CDR1 SGHTA and CDR2 FQGNSA.

This sequence joins TRBV30 and TRBJ1-3, with D perhaps TRBD1 (5 bases). Trimming removed 5 bases at V and 5 bases at J, with 13 bases between. The CDR3 length is 13 residues. From germline, CDR1 is GTSNPN and CDR2 SVGIG (reference sequence). The CDR3 coding sequence is TGTGCCTGGGACAAGGGGTTGAGAAACACCATATATTTT. Its protein is CAWDKGLRNTIYF. Using reference TRBV30 and TRBJ1-3 for the parts outside the CDR3, the full variable domain is SQTIHQWPATLVQPVGSPLSLECTVEGTSNPNLYWYRQAAGRGLQLLFYSVGIGQISSEVPQNLSASRPQDRQFILSSKKLLLSDSGFYLCAWDKGLRNTIYFGEGSWLTVV.

This clone was picked up one time. The J gene is TRBJ2-6, the V gene TRBV5-1; 8 bases are a match to TRBD1. V lost 2 bases to trimming and J lost 4 bases; unmatched junction nucleotides: 2. Germline CDR1 SGHRS, CDR2 YFSETQ. The CDR3 covers 15 residues. This CDR3 is CASSLQGGGANVLTF. The DNA of the CDR3 is TGCGCCAGCAGCTTACAGGGGGGCGGGGCCAACGTCCTGACTTTC.